Each of the 30 T cell receptor beta chains below was sequenced from the same sample in a study of blood T cell repertoires in COVID-19. Method: immunoSEQ multiplex PCR; TCRdb's copy keeps in-frame clones and lacks some. The table lists about 300,000 clones, about 85% of them singletons. Sequenced sample: PBMCs or T cells enriched from blood (not recorded which). These receptors all stem from a woman aged 45-59 years who had recovered from COVID-19.

The J gene is TRBJ2-7, the V gene TRBV19, with 7 bases fitting TRBD1. J gave up 1 base and V 5 bases, and 8 bases lay outside the gene matches. There are 15 residues in the CDR3. Germline CDR1 LNHDA, CDR2 SQIVND (reference sequence). CDR3 residues: CASSPGDSRSYEQYF. The DNA of the CDR3 is TGTGCCAGTAGTCCAGGGGACAGTAGATCCTACGAGCAGTACTTC.

The chain combines TRBV19 with TRBJ2-3; D gene uncertain. This CDR3 comprises 13 residues. The ends were cut back, 3 bases at V and 4 bases at J, with 8 bases in the middle. Per germline, CDR1 LNHDA and CDR2 SQIVND (reference sequence). This CDR3 is CASSIGWPDTQYF. The CDR3 DNA reads TGTGCCAGTAGTATCGGGTGGCCAGATACGCAGTATTTT.

The table lists this clone with a count of one. This CDR3 reads CASSLRLAGGTNSYEQYF. The CDR3 coding sequence is TGTGCCAGCAGTCTTCGACTAGCGGGGGGGACCAACTCCTACGAGCAGTACTTC. The chain is built from TRBV4-2 and TRBJ2-7; TRBD2 aligns across 14 bases. The CDR3 has 18 amino acids. The V and J ends lost 6 bases and 0 bases, in that order; junction bases with no gene match: 10. The germline gives CDR1 LGHNA, CDR2 YNFKEQ.

Points on this clone: The identical CDR3 is also encoded by other nucleotide sequences in the sample. The chain is built from TRBV12-3 or TRBV12-4 and TRBJ1-6, with unresolved D. The CDR3 has 13 amino acids. With 1 base removed from V and 6 bases from J, the gap between germline ends came to 4 bases. The DNA of the CDR3 is TGTGCCAGCAGTTTAGGCGGTAATTCACCCCTCCACTTT. As protein: CASSLGGNSPLHF.

The chain links TRBV5-1 to TRBJ2-3; 8 bases are shared with TRBD2. This CDR3 contains 16 residues. CDR1 is SGHRS, CDR2 YFSETQ, per germline. V dropped 2 bases and J dropped 2; count of bases not matched to a gene: 7. CDR3 coding DNA: TGCGCCAGCAGCTTTTTCGCGGGGGGAAACACAGATACGCAGTATTTT. Translating gives CASSFFAGGNTDTQYF. The full variable domain, with the rest looked up from reference TRBV5-1 and TRBJ2-3, is KAGVTQTPRYLIKTRGQQVTLSCSPISGHRSVSWYQQTPGQGLQFLFEYFSETQRNKGNFPGRFSGRQFSNSRSEMNVSTLELGDSALYLCASSFFAGGNTDTQYFGPGTRLTVL.

This rearrangement joins TRBV11-3 to TRBJ2-5; 9 bases are shared with TRBD1. Germline V gene lookup returns CDR1 SGHNT and CDR2 YENEEA. This CDR3 is built from 17 residues. V shed 5 bases, J shed 1 base, and the junction held 11 bases outside the gene matches. The CDR3 loop reads CASSAGQNRGPQETQYF. In nucleotides, the CDR3 is TGTGCCAGCAGCGCCGGACAAAACAGGGGGCCCCAAGAGACCCAGTACTTC.

The V gene is TRBV7-9, the J gene TRBJ1-4; D not certain. Germline loops: CDR1 SEHNR, CDR2 FQNEAQ (reference sequence). This CDR3 comprises 14 residues. Deletions cut 7 bases from V and 0 bases from J, with 9 bases between. DNA for the CDR3: TGTGCCAGCACCTCCCTCGCAACTAATGAAAAACTGTTTTTT. Translating it yields CASTSLATNEKLFF.

The chain carries TRBV7-2 and TRBJ2-3, with TRBD2 matching 8 bases. The CDR3 contains 16 residues. The V and J ends lost 5 bases and 2 bases, in that order; junction bases with no gene match: 9. Germline CDR1 is SGHTA and CDR2 is FQGNSA. In DNA, the CDR3 is TGTGCCAGCAGCAGATTAGCGGGGCGATTCACAGATACGCAGTATTTT. Protein sequence: CASSRLAGRFTDTQYF.

The CDR3 DNA sequence: TGCGCCAGCAGCTCTACGGGAGGGGGAGGACAGCCCCAGCATTTT. This codes for CASSSTGGGGQPQHF. V gene TRBV5-1 combines with J gene TRBJ1-5; D is possibly TRBD1 (6 bases). The CDR3 has 15 amino acids. V shed 3 bases and J shed 7 bases, with 17 bases lying between them. Germline V lookup: CDR1 SGHRS, CDR2 YFSETQ.

The V and J genes are TRBV12-3 or TRBV12-4 and TRBJ2-2; the D is unclear. The CDR3 is made up of 12 amino acids. V dropped 2 bases and J dropped 6 bases, with 4 bases sitting between them. The CDR3 DNA follows: TGTGCCAGCAGTTTACCGGCCGGGGAGCTGTTTTTT. This gives the protein CASSLPAGELFF.

This sequence joins TRBV19 and TRBJ1-1; the match to TRBD1 covers 8 bases. The CDR3 consists of 16 residues. CDR1 is LNHDA and CDR2 is SQIVND in the germline V gene (reference sequence). J lost 1 base, V lost 7 bases, and 11 bases had no gene match. CDR3 nucleotides: TGTGCCAGTATGAAACGGAAGGACAGGGAGAACACTGAAGCTTTCTTT. As protein: CASMKRKDRENTEAFF. Complete variable domain (other parts from reference TRBV19 and TRBJ1-1): DGGITQSPKYLFRKEGQNVTLSCEQNLNHDAMYWYRQDPGQGLRLIYYSQIVNDFQKGDIAEGYSVSREKKESFPLTVTSAQKNPTAFYLCASMKRKDRENTEAFFGQGTRLTVV.

This clone has just one count. The chain links TRBV5-4 to TRBJ2-1; 7 positions match TRBD2. In germline, CDR1 is SGHNT, CDR2 YYREEE (reference sequence). V was clipped by 0 bases and J by 6 bases; unmatched bases: 12. The CDR3 runs to 17 residues. In DNA form, the CDR3 reads TGTGCCAGCAGCTTGGGAGCGGGGTTCAATAAAGGCAATGAGCAGTTCTTC. It translates to CASSLGAGFNKGNEQFF.

This chain joins TRBV15 and TRBJ1-2; D is ambiguous. V was trimmed by 0 bases and J by 4 bases, leaving 12 bases between them. The CDR3 has 15 amino acids. Germline V gives CDR1 LNHNV, CDR2 YYDKDF (reference sequence). The CDR3 sequence: CATSRDRGPVYGYTF. The CDR3 nucleotides read TGTGCCACCAGCAGAGATCGAGGGCCGGTCTATGGCTACACCTTC.

This chain joins TRBV11-2 and TRBJ2-1, with TRBD2 identical over 7 bases. V lost 2 bases, J lost 4 bases, and 5 bases stayed unmatched. There are 15 residues in the CDR3. Germline loops: CDR1 SGHAT, CDR2 FQNNGV. This CDR3 is CASSLSGDSYNEQFF. CDR3 in DNA: TGTGCCAGCAGCTTAAGCGGGGATTCATACAATGAGCAGTTCTTC.

This sequence joins TRBV2 and TRBJ2-1, with D possibly TRBD2 on 5 matching bases. The CDR3 covers 11 residues. Germline CDR1 and CDR2: SNHLY and FYNNEI. The V end lost 2 bases, the J end lost 15 bases, and 11 bases lay between the germline ends. CDR3: CASSEFTSRFF. Here the CDR3 DNA reads TGTGCCAGCAGTGAATTCACTAGTCGGTTCTTC.

The J gene is TRBJ1-1, the V gene TRBV29-1, with 9 bases aligning to TRBD1. There are 14 residues in the CDR3. J was trimmed by 5 bases and V by 6 bases; bases with no gene match: 10. CDR1 and CDR2 from the germline V gene are SQVTM and ANQGSEA. Here the CDR3 DNA reads TGCAGCGTCCAACGGGACAGGGCGAATACTGAAGCTTTCTTT. Translated, it gives CSVQRDRANTEAFF.

This chain links TRBV6-5 with TRBJ2-1; TRBD1 aligns across 12 bases. Germline V lookup: CDR1 MNHEY, CDR2 SVGAGI. CDR3 length equals 14 residues. The V segment lost 5 bases and the J segment 9 bases; nucleotides outside the gene matches: 5. The CDR3 DNA is TGTGCCAGCAGTCCGGGACAGGGGGCAGGTGAGCAGTTCTTC. It is translated as CASSPGQGAGEQFF.

This sequence joins TRBV7-9 and TRBJ2-7; weak D call: TRBD1 (5 bases). Germline V gives CDR1 SEHNR, CDR2 FQNEAQ (reference sequence). Deletions cut 6 bases from V and 0 bases from J, with 15 bases between. This CDR3 is built from 15 residues. The CDR3 sequence: CASRLEGHGSYEQYF. The CDR3 DNA reads TGTGCCAGCAGACTCGAAGGACACGGCTCCTACGAGCAGTACTTC.

This chain uses TRBV6-1 with TRBJ1-2; D gene ambiguous. Trimming pared 2 bases from V and 1 base from J, leaving 5 bases between. The CDR3 is made up of 13 amino acids. Germline CDR1 and CDR2: MNHNS and SASEGT. CDR3 sequence (DNA): TGTGCCAGCAGTGAACAGAATAACTATGGCTACACCTTC. Translation: CASSEQNNYGYTF.

The CDR3 sequence: CAWSGLVADTQYF. CDR3 nucleotide sequence: TGTGCCTGGAGTGGATTAGTCGCAGATACGCAGTATTTT. J is TRBJ2-3 and V is TRBV30; D gene ambiguous. Germline V gene data show CDR1 as GTSNPN and CDR2 as SVGIG (reference sequence). The CDR3 spans 13 residues. V lost 1 base to trimming and J lost 4 bases, with 9 bases between them.

The chain carries TRBV15 and TRBJ2-3, with D possibly being TRBD2 (5 bases). The CDR3 has 16 amino acids. The germline V gene encodes CDR1 LNHNV and CDR2 YYDKDF (reference sequence). Trimming took 0 bases from V and 4 from J, leaving 14 bases between them. The CDR3 bases are TGTGCCACCAGCAGAGACGGGATGAGGGTGGCAGATACGCAGTATTTT. It specifies CATSRDGMRVADTQYF. The whole variable domain, filled in from reference TRBV15 and TRBJ2-3, reads DAMVIQNPRYQVTQFGKPVTLSCSQTLNHNVMYWYQQKSSQAPKLLFHYYDKDFNNEADTPDNFQSRRPNTSFCFLDIRSPGLGDTAMYLCATSRDGMRVADTQYFGPGTRLTVL.

CDR3 DNA: TGCGCCAGCAGCTCAGGGACAGTCTATGGCTACACCTTC. Translating it yields CASSSGTVYGYTF. J is TRBJ1-2 and V is TRBV5-1; TRBD1 matches 7 bases. The CDR3 extends over 13 amino acids. J gave up 4 bases and V 3 bases, and 3 bases lay outside the gene matches. Germline V gene data show CDR1 as SGHRS and CDR2 as YFSETQ. The full variable domain, in which reference TRBV5-1 and TRBJ1-2 provide the parts outside the CDR3, is KAGVTQTPRYLIKTRGQQVTLSCSPISGHRSVSWYQQTPGQGLQFLFEYFSETQRNKGNFPGRFSGRQFSNSRSEMNVSTLELGDSALYLCASSSGTVYGYTFGSGTRLTVV.

The genes are TRBV6-6 and TRBJ1-2, with TRBD1 matching 9 bases. Germline V gene data show CDR1 as MNHNY and CDR2 as SVGAGI (reference sequence). CDR3 length equals 12 residues. V lost 8 bases to trimming and J lost 7 bases; unmatched junction nucleotides: 5. The CDR3 here is CASLQGAGGYTF. CDR3 DNA: TGTGCCAGCCTACAGGGGGCAGGTGGCTACACCTTC.

The chain couples TRBV7-6 to TRBJ1-4; TRBD1 is a possible D gene (5 bases). V gave up 3 bases and J gave up 8 bases, with 10 bases separating them. This CDR3 has 13 residues. In germline, CDR1 is SGHVS, CDR2 FNYEAQ. The CDR3 bases are TGTGCCAGCAGCTTTGGACACCCGGAAAAACTGTTTTTT. Translation gives CASSFGHPEKLFF.

This chain links TRBV6-5 with TRBJ2-1; unclear D gene. Germline lookup yields CDR1 MNHEY and CDR2 SVGAGI. The CDR3 consists of 15 residues. The V and J ends lost 6 bases and 4 bases respectively, with 16 bases between them. CDR3 bases: TGTGCCAGCAGAAGAAATGCGGCAGTTTACAATGAGCAGTTCTTC. Translating gives CASRRNAAVYNEQFF.

This chain uses TRBV4-1 with TRBJ2-5, with D perhaps TRBD2 (7 bases). Germline CDR1 and CDR2: MGHRA and YSYEKL. The ends were cut back, 0 bases at V and 7 bases at J, with 18 bases in the middle. The CDR3 sequence is 16 residues long. CDR3 sequence: CASSQDGRLAQGTQYF. In DNA form, the CDR3 reads TGCGCCAGCAGCCAAGATGGGCGACTAGCACAGGGGACCCAGTACTTC.

This chain uses TRBV18 with TRBJ1-5; D possibly corresponds to TRBD1 (6 bases). Germline CDR1 is KGHSH and CDR2 is LQKENI. There are 16 residues in the CDR3. Between the trimmed V and J ends, which lost 4 bases and 0 bases, there was a span of 13 bases. The CDR3 DNA is TGTGCCAGCTCACTACAGGGTACCTATAGCAATCAGCCCCAGCATTTT. It is translated as CASSLQGTYSNQPQHF. Looking up the rest from reference TRBV18 and TRBJ1-5 gives the full variable domain: NAGVMQNPRHLVRRRGQEARLRCSPMKGHSHVYWYRQLPEEGLKFMVYLQKENIIDESGMPKERFSAEFPKEGPSILRIQQVVRGDSAAYFCASSLQGTYSNQPQHFGDGTRLSIL.

This chain uses TRBV2 with TRBJ2-7; 9 nucleotides align to TRBD1. V lost 4 bases to trimming and J lost 6 bases; unmatched junction nucleotides: 4. CDR1 SNHLY and CDR2 FYNNEI come from the germline V gene. The CDR3 loop spans 13 amino acids. This CDR3 is CASSGDRELEQYF. The CDR3 nucleotides read TGTGCCAGCAGTGGGGACAGGGAGCTCGAGCAGTACTTC.

The chain joins TRBV24-1 to TRBJ2-1; 12 bases line up with TRBD2. CDR3 length: 16 residues. Looked up from germline, CDR1 is KGHDR and CDR2 is SFDVKD. Germline trimming cut 3 bases from V and 6 bases from J; bases unmatched to any gene: 5. The CDR3 DNA follows: TGTGCCACCAGTGATGCCACTAGCGGGAGGCTCAATGAGCAGTTCTTC. The encoded protein is CATSDATSGRLNEQFF.

This chain connects TRBV25-1 to TRBJ1-6, with no clear D. This CDR3 spans 12 amino acids. V lost 3 bases and J 9 bases, leaving 6 bases between the germline ends. Germline V gives CDR1 MGHDK, CDR2 SYGVNS. CDR3 bases: TGTGCCAGCAGTGATCCGGGTTCACCCCTCCACTTT. It translates to CASSDPGSPLHF. The whole variable domain, remainder taken from reference TRBV25-1 and TRBJ1-6, is EADIYQTPRYLVIGTGKKITLECSQTMGHDKMYWYQQDPGMELHLIHYSYGVNSTEKGDLSSESTVSRIRTEHFPLTLESARPSHTSQYLCASSDPGSPLHFGNGTRLTVT.